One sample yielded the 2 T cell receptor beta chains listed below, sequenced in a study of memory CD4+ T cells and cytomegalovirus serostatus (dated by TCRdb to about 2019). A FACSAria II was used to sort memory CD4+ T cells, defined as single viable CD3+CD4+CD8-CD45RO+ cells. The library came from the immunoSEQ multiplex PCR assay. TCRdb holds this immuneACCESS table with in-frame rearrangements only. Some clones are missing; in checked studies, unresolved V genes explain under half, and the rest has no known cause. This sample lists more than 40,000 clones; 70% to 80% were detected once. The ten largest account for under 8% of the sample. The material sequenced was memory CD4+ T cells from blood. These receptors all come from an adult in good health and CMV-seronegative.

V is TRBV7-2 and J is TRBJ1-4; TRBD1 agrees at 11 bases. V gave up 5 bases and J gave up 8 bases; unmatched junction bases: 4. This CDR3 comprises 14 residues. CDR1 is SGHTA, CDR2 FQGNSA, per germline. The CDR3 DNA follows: TGTGCCAGCAGCCCAGGGACAGGGGGGGAAAAACTGTTTTTT. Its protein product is CASSPGTGGEKLFF.

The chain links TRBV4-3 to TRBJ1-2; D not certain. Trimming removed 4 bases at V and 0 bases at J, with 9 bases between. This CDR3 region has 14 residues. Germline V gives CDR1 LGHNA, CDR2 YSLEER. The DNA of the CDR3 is TGCGCCAGCAGCCCTCGACATTCTAACTATGGCTACACCTTC. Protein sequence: CASSPRHSNYGYTF.